The entry below describes one T cell receptor beta chain. Its matching antigen is unknown. This entry belongs to a study of cytomegalovirus exposure and HLA in healthy donors. The overall study: Across 350 to 500 genotyped donors, around 80% landed in the Caucasian-associated ancestry cluster.

General study points: Later work found that TCR association rates differed between HLA loci; DRB1 had the most and HLA-C the fewest.

CDR1 ENHRY and CDR2 SYGVKD come from the germline V gene. The CDR3 is 15 residues long. Trimming cost V 4 bases and J 4 bases; bases outside gene matches: 5. Healthy bone marrow donors made up the donor group. Primers: 60 Vbeta forward and 13 Jbeta reverse. In the original analysis: Later reanalysis found approximately 76 million unique TCR beta chains, roughly 10 million of them shared. The assay was immunoSEQ multiplex PCR, and TCRdb's table has in-frame clones only and misses some. That table is the source of V, J and clone size, and D and trimming were worked out from the DNA. The sample shows 90,000 to 150,000 clones, roughly 82% of them seen only once.

The sequencing sample was made of PBMCs. The chain joins TRBV10-3 to TRBJ2-5; 11 bases agree with TRBD1. This clonotype was obtained from a man aged 35 to 55 in good health and CMV-seropositive. This CDR3 reads CAISGGQGGRETQYF. CDR3 nucleotides: TGTGCCATCAGTGGGGGACAGGGGGGCCGAGAGACCCAGTACTTC.